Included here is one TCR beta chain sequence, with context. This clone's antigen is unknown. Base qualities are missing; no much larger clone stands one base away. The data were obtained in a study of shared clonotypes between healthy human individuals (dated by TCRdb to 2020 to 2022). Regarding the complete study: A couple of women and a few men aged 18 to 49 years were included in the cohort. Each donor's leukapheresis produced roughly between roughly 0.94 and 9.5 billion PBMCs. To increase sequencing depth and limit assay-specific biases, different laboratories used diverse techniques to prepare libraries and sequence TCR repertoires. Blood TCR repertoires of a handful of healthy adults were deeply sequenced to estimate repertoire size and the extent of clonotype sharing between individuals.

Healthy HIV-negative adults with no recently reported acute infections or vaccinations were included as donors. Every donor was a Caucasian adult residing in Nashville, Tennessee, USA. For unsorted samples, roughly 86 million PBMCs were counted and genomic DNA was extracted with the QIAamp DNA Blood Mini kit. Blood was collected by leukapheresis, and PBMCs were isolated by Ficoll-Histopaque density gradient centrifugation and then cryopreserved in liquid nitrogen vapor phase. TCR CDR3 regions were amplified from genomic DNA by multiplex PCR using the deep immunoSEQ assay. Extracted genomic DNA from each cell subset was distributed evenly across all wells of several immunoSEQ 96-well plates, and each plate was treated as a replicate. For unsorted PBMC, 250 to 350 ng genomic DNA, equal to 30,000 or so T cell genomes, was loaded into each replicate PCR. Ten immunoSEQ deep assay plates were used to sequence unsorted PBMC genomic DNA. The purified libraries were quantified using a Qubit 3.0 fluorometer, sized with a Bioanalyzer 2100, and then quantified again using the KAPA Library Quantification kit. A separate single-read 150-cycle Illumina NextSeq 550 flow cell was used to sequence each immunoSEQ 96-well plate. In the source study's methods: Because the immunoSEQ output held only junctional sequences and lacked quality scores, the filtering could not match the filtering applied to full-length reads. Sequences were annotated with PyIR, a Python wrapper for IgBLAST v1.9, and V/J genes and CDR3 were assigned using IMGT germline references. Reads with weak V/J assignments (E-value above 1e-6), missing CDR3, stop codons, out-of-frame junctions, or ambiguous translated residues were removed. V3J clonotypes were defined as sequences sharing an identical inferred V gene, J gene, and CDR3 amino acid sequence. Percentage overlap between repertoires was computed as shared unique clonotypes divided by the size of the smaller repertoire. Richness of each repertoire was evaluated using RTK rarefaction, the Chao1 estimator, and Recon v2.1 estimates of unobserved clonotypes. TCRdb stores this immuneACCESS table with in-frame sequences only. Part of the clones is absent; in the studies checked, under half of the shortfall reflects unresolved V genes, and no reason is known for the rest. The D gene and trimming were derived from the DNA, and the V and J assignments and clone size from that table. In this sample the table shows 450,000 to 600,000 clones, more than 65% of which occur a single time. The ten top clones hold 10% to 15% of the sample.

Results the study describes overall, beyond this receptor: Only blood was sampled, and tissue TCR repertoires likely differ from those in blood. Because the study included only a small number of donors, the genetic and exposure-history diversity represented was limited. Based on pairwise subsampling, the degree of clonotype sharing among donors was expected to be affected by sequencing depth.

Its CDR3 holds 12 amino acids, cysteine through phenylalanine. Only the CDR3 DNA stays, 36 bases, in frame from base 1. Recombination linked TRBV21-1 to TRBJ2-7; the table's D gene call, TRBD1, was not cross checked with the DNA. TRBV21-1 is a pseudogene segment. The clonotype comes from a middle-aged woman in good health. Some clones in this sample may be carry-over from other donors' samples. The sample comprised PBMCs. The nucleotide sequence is TGTGCCATAGGGGCTGGACCCTACGAGCAGTACTTC. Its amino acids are CAIGAGPYEQYF.